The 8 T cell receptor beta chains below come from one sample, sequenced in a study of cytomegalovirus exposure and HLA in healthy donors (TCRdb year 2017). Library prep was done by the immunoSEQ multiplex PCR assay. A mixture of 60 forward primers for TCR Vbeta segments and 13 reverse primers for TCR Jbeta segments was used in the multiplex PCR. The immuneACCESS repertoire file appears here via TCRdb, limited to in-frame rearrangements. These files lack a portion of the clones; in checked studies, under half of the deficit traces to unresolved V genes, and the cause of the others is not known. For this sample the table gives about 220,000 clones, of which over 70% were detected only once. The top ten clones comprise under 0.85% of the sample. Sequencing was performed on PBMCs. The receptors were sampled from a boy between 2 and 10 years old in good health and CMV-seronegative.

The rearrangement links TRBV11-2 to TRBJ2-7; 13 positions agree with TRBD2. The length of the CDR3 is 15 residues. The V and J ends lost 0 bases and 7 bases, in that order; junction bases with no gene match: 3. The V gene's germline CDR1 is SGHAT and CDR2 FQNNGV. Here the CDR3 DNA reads TGTGCCAGCAGCTTAGAACTAGCGGGGGGGTGGGAGCAGTACTTC. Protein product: CASSLELAGGWEQYF. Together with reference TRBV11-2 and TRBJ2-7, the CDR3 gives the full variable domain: EAGVAQSPRYKIIEKRQSVAFWCNPISGHATLYWYQQILGQGPKLLIQFQNNGVVDDSQLPKDRFSAERLKGVDSTLKIQPAKLEDSAVYLCASSLELAGGWEQYFGPGTRLTVT.

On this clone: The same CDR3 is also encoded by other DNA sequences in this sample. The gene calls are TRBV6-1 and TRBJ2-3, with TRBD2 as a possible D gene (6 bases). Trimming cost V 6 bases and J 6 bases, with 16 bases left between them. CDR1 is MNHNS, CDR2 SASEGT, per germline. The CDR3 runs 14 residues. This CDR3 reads CASSTGTGADTQYF. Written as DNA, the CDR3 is TGTGCCAGCAGCACCGGGACTGGGGCCGATACGCAGTATTTT.

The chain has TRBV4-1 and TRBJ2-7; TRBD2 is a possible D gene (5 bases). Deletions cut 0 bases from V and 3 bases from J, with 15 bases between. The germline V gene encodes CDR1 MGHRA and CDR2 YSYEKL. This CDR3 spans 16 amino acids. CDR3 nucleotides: TGCGCCAGCAGCCAAGATCACGGGGTCCTATACTACGAGCAGTACTTC. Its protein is CASSQDHGVLYYEQYF.

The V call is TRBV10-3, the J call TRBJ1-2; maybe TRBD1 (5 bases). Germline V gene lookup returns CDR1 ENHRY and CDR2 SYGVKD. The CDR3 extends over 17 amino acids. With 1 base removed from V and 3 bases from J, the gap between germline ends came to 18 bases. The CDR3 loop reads CAISEFSWERGYYGYTF. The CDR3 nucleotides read TGTGCCATCAGTGAGTTTAGTTGGGAAAGGGGATACTATGGCTACACCTTC.

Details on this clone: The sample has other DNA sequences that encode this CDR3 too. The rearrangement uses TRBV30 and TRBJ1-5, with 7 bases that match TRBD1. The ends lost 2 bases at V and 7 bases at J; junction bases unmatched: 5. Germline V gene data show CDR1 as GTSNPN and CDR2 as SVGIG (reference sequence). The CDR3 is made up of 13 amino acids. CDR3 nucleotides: TGTGCCTGGAGTCTACAGGGGAACCAGCCCCAGCATTTT. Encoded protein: CAWSLQGNQPQHF. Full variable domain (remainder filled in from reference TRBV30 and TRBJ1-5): SQTIHQWPATLVQPVGSPLSLECTVEGTSNPNLYWYRQAAGRGLQLLFYSVGIGQISSEVPQNLSASRPQDRQFILSSKKLLLSDSGFYLCAWSLQGNQPQHFGDGTRLSIL.

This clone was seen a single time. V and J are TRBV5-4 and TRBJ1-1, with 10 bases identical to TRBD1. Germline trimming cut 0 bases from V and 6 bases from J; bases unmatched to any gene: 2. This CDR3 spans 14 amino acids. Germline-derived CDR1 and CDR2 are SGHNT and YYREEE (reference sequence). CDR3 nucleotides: TGTGCCAGCAGCTTGGGACAGGGGGCTCCTGAAGCTTTCTTT. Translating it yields CASSLGQGAPEAFF.

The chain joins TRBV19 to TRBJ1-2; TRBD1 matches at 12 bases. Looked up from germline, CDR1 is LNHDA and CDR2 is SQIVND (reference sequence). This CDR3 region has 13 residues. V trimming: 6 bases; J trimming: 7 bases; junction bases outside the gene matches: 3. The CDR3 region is CASRSGQGAGYTF. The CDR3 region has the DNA TGTGCCAGTAGGTCGGGACAGGGGGCTGGCTACACCTTC.

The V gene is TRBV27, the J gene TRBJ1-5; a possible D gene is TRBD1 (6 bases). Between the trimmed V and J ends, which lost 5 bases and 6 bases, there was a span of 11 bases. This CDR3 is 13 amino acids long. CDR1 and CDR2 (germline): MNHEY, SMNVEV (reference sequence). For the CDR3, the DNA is TGTGCCAGCAGTACTACAGGGTTTCAGCCCCAGCATTTT. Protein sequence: CASSTTGFQPQHF.